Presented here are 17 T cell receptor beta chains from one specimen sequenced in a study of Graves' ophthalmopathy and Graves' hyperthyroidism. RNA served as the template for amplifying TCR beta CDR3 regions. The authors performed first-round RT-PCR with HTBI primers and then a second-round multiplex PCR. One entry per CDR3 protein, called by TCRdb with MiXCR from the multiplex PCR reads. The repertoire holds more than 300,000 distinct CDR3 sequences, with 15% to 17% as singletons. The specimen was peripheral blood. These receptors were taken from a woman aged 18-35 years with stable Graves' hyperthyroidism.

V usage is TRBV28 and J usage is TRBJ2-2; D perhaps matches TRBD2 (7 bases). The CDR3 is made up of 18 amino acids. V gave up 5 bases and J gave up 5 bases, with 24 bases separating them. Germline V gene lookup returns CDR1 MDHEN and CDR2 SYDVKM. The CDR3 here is CASSPKTSWGHVTGELFF. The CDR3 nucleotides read TGTGCCAGCAGTCCTAAGACTAGCTGGGGACACGTAACCGGGGAGCTGTTTTTT.

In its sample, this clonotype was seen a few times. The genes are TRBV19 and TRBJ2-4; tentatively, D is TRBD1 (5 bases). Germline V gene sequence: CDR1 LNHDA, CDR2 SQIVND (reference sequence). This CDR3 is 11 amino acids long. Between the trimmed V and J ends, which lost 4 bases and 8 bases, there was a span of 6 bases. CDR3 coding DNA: TGTGCCAGTAGTAGACAGTACATTCAGTACTTC. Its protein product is CASSRQYIQYF.

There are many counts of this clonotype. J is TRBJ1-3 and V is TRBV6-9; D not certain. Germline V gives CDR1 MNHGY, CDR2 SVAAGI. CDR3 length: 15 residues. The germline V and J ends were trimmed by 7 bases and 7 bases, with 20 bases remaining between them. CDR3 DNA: TGTGCCAGCATGGTTTGTCGCCGGGCCCATAACACCATATATTTT. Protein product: CASMVCRRAHNTIYF.

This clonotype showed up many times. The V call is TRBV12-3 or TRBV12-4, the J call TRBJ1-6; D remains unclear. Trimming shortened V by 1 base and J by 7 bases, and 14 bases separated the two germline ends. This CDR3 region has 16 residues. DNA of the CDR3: TGTGCCAGCAGTTTAGGTTCTCGGAGGGCAAATTCACCCCTCCACTTT. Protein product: CASSLGSRRANSPLHF.

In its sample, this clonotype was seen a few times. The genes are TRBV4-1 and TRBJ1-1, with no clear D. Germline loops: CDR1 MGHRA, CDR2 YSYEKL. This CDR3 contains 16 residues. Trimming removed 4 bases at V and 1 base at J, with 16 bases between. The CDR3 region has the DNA TGCGCCAGCAGCCCCATCCTCCGGCGCCAGAACACTGAAGCTTTCTTT. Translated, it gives CASSPILRRQNTEAFF.

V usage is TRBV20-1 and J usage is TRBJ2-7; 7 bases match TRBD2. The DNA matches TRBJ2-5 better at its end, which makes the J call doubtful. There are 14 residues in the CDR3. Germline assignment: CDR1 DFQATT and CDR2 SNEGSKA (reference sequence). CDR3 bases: TGCAGTGCTCAGCGGGGTAATAGCGGAGAGACCCAGTACTTC. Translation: CSAQRGNSGETQYF.

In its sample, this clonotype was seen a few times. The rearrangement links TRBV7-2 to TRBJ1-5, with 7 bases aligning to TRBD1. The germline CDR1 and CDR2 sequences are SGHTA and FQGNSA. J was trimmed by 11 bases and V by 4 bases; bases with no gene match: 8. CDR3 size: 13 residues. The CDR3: CASSSRGGMAQHF. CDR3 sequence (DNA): TGTGCCAGCAGCTCCAGGGGGGGGATGGCCCAGCATTTT. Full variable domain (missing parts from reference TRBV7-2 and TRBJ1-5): GAGVSQSPSNKVTEKGKDVELRCDPISGHTALYWYRQSLGQGLEFLIYFQGNSAPDKSGLPSDRFSAERTGGSVSTLTIQRTQQEDSAVYLCASSSRGGMAQHFGDGTRLSIL.

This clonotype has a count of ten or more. The DNA of the CDR3 is TGTGCCAGCAGCCAGGACTCGACAGCGCCTAGGGAAGCTTTCTTT. This gives the protein CASSQDSTAPREAFF. The genes are TRBV6-2 or TRBV6-3 and TRBJ1-1, with D perhaps matching TRBD1 (5 bases). Germline CDR1 is MNHEY and CDR2 is SVGEGT. The V gene lost 6 bases and the J gene lost 8 bases, with 22 bases spanning the gap. CDR3 length: 15 amino acids.

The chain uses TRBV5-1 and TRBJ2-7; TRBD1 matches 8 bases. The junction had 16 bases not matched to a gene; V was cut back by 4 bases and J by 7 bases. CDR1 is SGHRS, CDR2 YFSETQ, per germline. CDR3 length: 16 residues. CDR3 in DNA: TGCGCCAGCAGCCCGGGACAGGTAGACCCCTACGTTGAGCAGTACTTC. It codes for CASSPGQVDPYVEQYF.

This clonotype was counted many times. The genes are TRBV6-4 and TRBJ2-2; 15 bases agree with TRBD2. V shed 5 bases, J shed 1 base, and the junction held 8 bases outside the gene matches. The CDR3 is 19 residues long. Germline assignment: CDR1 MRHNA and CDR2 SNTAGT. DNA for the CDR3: TGTGCCAGCAGTCTCGGACTAGCGGGGGGGATGAGGAACACCGGGGAGCTGTTTTTT. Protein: CASSLGLAGGMRNTGELFF.

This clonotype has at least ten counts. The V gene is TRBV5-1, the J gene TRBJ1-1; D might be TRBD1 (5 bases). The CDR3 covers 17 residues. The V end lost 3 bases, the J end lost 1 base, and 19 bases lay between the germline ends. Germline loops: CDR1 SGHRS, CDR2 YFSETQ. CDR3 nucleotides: TGCGCCAGCAGCTCAACGGGGGTTCGGACGTCGAACACTGAAGCTTTCTTT. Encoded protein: CASSSTGVRTSNTEAFF. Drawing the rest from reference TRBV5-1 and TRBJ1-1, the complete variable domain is KAGVTQTPRYLIKTRGQQVTLSCSPISGHRSVSWYQQTPGQGLQFLFEYFSETQRNKGNFPGRFSGRQFSNSRSEMNVSTLELGDSALYLCASSSTGVRTSNTEAFFGQGTRLTVV.

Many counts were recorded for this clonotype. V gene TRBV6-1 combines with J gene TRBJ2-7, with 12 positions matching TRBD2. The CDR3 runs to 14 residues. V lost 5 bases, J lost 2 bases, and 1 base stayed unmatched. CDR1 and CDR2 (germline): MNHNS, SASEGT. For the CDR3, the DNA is TGTGCCAGCAGTCGGACTAGCGGGACCTACGAGCAGTACTTC. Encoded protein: CASSRTSGTYEQYF.

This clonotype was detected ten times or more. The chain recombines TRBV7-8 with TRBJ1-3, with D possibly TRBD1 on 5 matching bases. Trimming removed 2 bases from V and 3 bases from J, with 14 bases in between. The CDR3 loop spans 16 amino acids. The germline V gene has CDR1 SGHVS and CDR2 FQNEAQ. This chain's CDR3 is CASSLRGAGGGNTIYF. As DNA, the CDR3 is TGTGCCAGCAGCTTACGTGGGGCTGGCGGTGGAAACACCATATATTTT.

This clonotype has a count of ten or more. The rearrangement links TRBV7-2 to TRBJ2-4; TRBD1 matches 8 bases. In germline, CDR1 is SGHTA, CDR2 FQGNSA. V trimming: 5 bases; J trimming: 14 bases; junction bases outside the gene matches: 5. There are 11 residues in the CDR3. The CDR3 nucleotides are TGTGCCAGCAGCACGACAGGGGCTAAGTACTTC. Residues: CASSTTGAKYF.

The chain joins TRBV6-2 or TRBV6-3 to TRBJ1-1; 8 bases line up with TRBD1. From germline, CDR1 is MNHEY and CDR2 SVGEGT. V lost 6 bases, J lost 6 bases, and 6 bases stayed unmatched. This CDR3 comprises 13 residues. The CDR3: CASRPGGVAEAFF. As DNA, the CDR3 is TGTGCCAGCAGGCCAGGGGGCGTCGCTGAAGCTTTCTTT.

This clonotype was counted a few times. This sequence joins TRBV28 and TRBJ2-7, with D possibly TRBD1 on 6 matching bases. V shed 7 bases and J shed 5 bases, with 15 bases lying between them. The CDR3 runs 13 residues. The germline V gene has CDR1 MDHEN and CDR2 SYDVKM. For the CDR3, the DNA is TGTGCCAGCACCCAGACGCAGGGGAACGAGCAGTACTTC. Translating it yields CASTQTQGNEQYF.

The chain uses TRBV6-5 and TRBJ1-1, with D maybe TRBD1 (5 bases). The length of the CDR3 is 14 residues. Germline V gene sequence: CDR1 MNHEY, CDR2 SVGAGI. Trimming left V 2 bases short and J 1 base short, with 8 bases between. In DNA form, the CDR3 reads TGTGCCAGCAGTTACGACAGCTCGAACACTGAAGCTTTCTTT. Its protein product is CASSYDSSNTEAFF.